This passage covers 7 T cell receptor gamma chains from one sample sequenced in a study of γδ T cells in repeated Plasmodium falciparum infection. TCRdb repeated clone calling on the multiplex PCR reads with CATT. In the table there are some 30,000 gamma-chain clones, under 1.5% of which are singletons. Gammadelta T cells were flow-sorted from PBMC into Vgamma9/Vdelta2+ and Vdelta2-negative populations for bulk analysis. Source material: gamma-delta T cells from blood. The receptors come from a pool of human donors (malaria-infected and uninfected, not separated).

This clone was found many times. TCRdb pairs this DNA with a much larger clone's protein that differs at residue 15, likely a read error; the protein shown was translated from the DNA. CDR3 nucleotides: TGTGCCTTGTGGGAGGTGCATTTGGTGAGGGAGTTGGGCAAAAGAATCAAGGTATTT. It is translated as CALWEVHLVRELGKRIKVF. The V gene is TRGV9, the J gene TRGJP. TCRdb does not report a J gene; here it was assigned by matching the DNA to germline references. The CDR3 covers 19 residues. Germline V gene data show CDR1 as GITISATS and CDR2 as ISYDGTV (reference sequence).

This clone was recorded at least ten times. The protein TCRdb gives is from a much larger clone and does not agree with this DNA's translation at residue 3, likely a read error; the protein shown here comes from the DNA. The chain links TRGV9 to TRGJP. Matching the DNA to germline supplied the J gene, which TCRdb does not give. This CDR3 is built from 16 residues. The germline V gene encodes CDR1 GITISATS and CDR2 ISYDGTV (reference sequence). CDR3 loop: CAMWKPQELGKKIKVF. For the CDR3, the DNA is TGTGCCATGTGGAAACCTCAAGAGTTGGGCAAAAAAATCAAGGTATTT.

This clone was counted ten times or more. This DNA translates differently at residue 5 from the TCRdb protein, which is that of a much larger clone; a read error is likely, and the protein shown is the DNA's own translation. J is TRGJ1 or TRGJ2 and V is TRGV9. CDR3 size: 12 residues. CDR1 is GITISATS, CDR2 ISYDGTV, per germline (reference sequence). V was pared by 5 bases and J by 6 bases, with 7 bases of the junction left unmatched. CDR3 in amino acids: CALWVVSYKKLF. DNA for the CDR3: TGTGCCTTGTGGGTGGTCTCTTATAAGAAACTCTTT.

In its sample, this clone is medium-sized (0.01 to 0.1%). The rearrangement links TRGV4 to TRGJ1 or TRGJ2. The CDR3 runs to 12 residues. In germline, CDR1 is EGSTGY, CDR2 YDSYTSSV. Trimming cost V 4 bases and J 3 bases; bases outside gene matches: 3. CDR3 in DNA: TGTGCCACCTGGGAGAGTTATTATAAGAAACTCTTT. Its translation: CATWESYYKKLF.

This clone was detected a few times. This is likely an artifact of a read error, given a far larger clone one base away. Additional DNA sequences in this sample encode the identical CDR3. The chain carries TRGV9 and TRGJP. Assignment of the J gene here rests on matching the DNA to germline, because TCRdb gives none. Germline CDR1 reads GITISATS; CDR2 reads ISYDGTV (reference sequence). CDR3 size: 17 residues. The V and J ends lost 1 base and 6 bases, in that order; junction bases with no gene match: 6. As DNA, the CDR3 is TGTGCCTTGTGGGAGGTACTCACAGAGTTGGGCAAAAAAATCAAGGTATTT. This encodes CALWEVLTELGKKIKVF.

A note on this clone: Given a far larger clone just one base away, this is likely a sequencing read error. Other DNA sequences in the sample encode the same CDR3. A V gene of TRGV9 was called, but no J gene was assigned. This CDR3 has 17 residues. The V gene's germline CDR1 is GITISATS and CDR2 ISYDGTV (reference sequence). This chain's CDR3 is CALWDQVPELGKKIKVF. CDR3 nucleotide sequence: TGTGCCTTGTGGGACCAGGTGCCAGAGTTGGGCAAAAAAATCAAGGTATTC.

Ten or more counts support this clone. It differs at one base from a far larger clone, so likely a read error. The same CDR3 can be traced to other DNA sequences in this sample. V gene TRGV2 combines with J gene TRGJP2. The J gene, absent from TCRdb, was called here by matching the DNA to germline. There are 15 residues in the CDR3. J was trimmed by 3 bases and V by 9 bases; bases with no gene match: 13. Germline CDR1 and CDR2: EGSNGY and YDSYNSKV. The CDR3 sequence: CATRGDPRSDWIKTF. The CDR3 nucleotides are TGTGCCACCCGGGGAGACCCCCGTAGTGATTGGATCAAGACGTTT.